Below, 30 T cell receptor beta chains from the same sample are listed, as sequenced in a study of blood T cells in healthy people across ages (dated by TCRdb to the mid-2010s). The protocol used for the library was 5' RACE. Sequencing was carried out with an Illumina HiSeq 2500. A second about 7 to 11 cycle PCR used a sample-barcoded 5' primer and a J-beta primer mix. Clones were called with MiXCR by TCRdb after fastp trimmed the public reads at Q25, and only in-frame beta chains were retained. A single entry per CDR3 protein holds the most common genes and DNA from its merged rows. The sample table lists 1.5 million to 2 million distinct CDR3 sequences, roughly 32% of them with a count of one. The ten largest account for 10% to 12% of the sample. Sequenced material: blood. The receptors derive from a woman aged 25 to 39 in good health.

This clonotype occurred a few times. This rearrangement joins TRBV6-1 to TRBJ1-2; D perhaps matches TRBD1 (5 bases). The germline V gene encodes CDR1 MNHNS and CDR2 SASEGT. The CDR3 is 14 amino acids. V was trimmed by 2 bases and J by 2 bases, leaving 9 bases between them. The CDR3 coding sequence is TGTGCCAGCAGTGAACAGGACACCAACTATGGCTACACCTTC. Amino acids: CASSEQDTNYGYTF.

V is TRBV4-2 and J is TRBJ2-1; D perhaps matches TRBD2 (5 bases). The V and J ends lost 0 bases and 9 bases respectively, with 12 bases between them. Germline assignment: CDR1 LGHNA and CDR2 YNFKEQ. The CDR3 runs to 14 residues. CDR3 protein: CASSQEASNGEQFF. The CDR3 DNA reads TGTGCCAGCAGCCAAGAGGCTAGCAATGGTGAGCAGTTCTTC.

This rearrangement joins TRBV20-1 to TRBJ1-1, with 9 bases matching TRBD1. The ends lost 6 bases at V and 0 bases at J; junction bases unmatched: 8. Germline V lookup: CDR1 DFQATT, CDR2 SNEGSKA (reference sequence). The CDR3 consists of 15 residues. CDR3 nucleotide sequence: TGCAGTGCGACCGGGACAGGGAACGTGAACACTGAAGCTTTCTTT. This gives the protein CSATGTGNVNTEAFF.

The rearrangement uses TRBV10-3 and TRBJ2-5; the D call may be TRBD1 or TRBD2 (5 bases each). The ends were cut back, 2 bases at V and 4 bases at J, with 20 bases in the middle. Germline V gene lookup returns CDR1 ENHRY and CDR2 SYGVKD. CDR3 length equals 17 residues. In DNA form, the CDR3 reads TGTGCCATCAGTGAGCCTTTTGGGGGAGAGATCCCAGAGACCCAGTACTTC. It codes for CAISEPFGGEIPETQYF.

The chain recombines TRBV5-1 with TRBJ2-6; D gene ambiguous. Germline V gene data show CDR1 as SGHRS and CDR2 as YFSETQ. V lost 4 bases to trimming and J lost 0 bases, with 8 bases between them. The CDR3 extends over 15 amino acids. CDR3 in DNA: TGCGCCAGCAGCGATACGGCCTCTGGGGCCAACGTCCTGACTTTC. This sequence encodes CASSDTASGANVLTF. The full variable domain, rest sourced from reference TRBV5-1 and TRBJ2-6, is KAGVTQTPRYLIKTRGQQVTLSCSPISGHRSVSWYQQTPGQGLQFLFEYFSETQRNKGNFPGRFSGRQFSNSRSEMNVSTLELGDSALYLCASSDTASGANVLTFGAGSRLTVL.

There are a few counts of this clonotype. This chain joins TRBV7-2 and TRBJ1-5; D perhaps matches TRBD1 (5 bases). The CDR3 is 14 residues long. The germline gives CDR1 SGHTA, CDR2 FQGNSA. V lost 5 bases and J lost 5, with 13 bases in between. The CDR3 here is CASSNWGRDQPQHF. The CDR3 region has the DNA TGTGCCAGCAGCAATTGGGGGAGGGATCAGCCCCAGCATTTT.

V gene TRBV4-1 combines with J gene TRBJ2-7; no firm D call. The CDR3 is made up of 15 amino acids. The V gene lost 0 bases and the J gene lost 3 bases, with 12 bases spanning the gap. Germline lookup yields CDR1 MGHRA and CDR2 YSYEKL. The CDR3 DNA reads TGCGCCAGCAGCCAAGAAGGTCAAATCGGCTACGAGCAGTACTTC. Residues: CASSQEGQIGYEQYF.

This clonotype has more than one count but fewer than ten. The V and J genes are TRBV10-3 and TRBJ2-6; D uncertain. The ends were cut back, 4 bases at V and 0 bases at J, with 13 bases in the middle. The CDR3 loop spans 17 amino acids. Germline assignment: CDR1 ENHRY and CDR2 SYGVKD. DNA for the CDR3: TGTGCCATCAGTGGAGTCCCGATCCTCTCTGGGGCCAACGTCCTGACTTTC. Its translation is CAISGVPILSGANVLTF.

This clonotype has a count of ten or more. The chain's CDR3 is CSVEVEGPRSSYEQYF. The CDR3 DNA reads TGCAGCGTTGAAGTTGAGGGACCTAGAAGCTCCTACGAGCAGTACTTC. The rearrangement uses TRBV29-1 and TRBJ2-7, with D perhaps matching TRBD1 or TRBD2 (5 bases each). CDR3 length equals 16 residues. With 1 base removed from V and 0 bases from J, the gap between germline ends came to 16 bases. The germline V gene encodes CDR1 SQVTM and CDR2 ANQGSEA.

This clonotype was seen only a few times. The J gene is TRBJ2-2, the V gene TRBV4-1; no clear D gene. V lost 0 bases and J 2 bases, leaving 7 bases between the germline ends. The length of the CDR3 is 15 residues. Germline lookup yields CDR1 MGHRA and CDR2 YSYEKL. The CDR3 reads CASSQEVYNTGELFF. DNA of the CDR3: TGCGCCAGCAGCCAAGAGGTCTATAACACCGGGGAGCTGTTTTTT.

This clonotype turned up a few times. The rearrangement joins TRBV4-1 to TRBJ1-1; D is perhaps TRBD1 (5 bases). V was shortened by 1 base and J by 4 bases, with 13 bases between the two germline ends. CDR3 length: 15 amino acids. Germline CDR1 and CDR2: MGHRA and YSYEKL. The CDR3 nucleotides are TGCGCCAGCAGCCAAGGTGGGGGGATGGGCACTGAAGCTTTCTTT. It codes for CASSQGGGMGTEAFF.

V gene TRBV15 combines with J gene TRBJ2-5, with 9 nucleotides matching TRBD2. The length of the CDR3 is 13 residues. Germline CDR1 LNHNV, CDR2 YYDKDF (reference sequence). Germline trimming cut 4 bases from V and 4 bases from J; bases unmatched to any gene: 1. The CDR3: CATSKAGGETQYF. The CDR3 DNA follows: TGTGCCACCAGCAAAGCGGGAGGAGAGACCCAGTACTTC.

This chain uses TRBV27 with TRBJ2-1, with TRBD1 identical over 7 bases. Germline-derived CDR1 and CDR2 are MNHEY and SMNVEV (reference sequence). The CDR3 length is 15 residues. Germline trimming cut 4 bases from V and 8 bases from J; bases unmatched to any gene: 11. The CDR3 coding sequence is TGTGCCAGCAGTTCCCTTAAAACAGGGGCGGATGAGCAGTTCTTC. It codes for CASSSLKTGADEQFF.

This clonotype turned up a few times. The CDR3 DNA sequence: TGCAGTGCTAGAAAGTTAGGGGATGGTAGCAATCAGCCCCAGCATTTT. It yields the protein CSARKLGDGSNQPQHF. V gene TRBV20-1 combines with J gene TRBJ1-5; tentatively, D is TRBD1 (5 bases). The germline V gene has CDR1 DFQATT and CDR2 SNEGSKA (reference sequence). The CDR3 spans 16 residues. V was shortened by 2 bases and J by 0 bases, with 14 bases between the two germline ends.

V usage is TRBV18 and J usage is TRBJ2-1; 9 nucleotides match TRBD2. This CDR3 has 16 amino acids. V lost 1 base, J lost 7 bases, and 8 bases stayed unmatched. CDR1 is KGHSH and CDR2 is LQKENI in the germline V gene. In DNA, the CDR3 is TGTGCCAGCTCACCACGTTTTAGCGGGGGTAATAATGAGCAGTTCTTC. This codes for CASSPRFSGGNNEQFF.

This clonotype came up a few times. Compared with germline, one end of the junction differs, possibly owing to a read error. J is TRBJ2-1 and V is TRBV6-2 or TRBV6-3; tentatively, D is TRBD2 (5 bases). The germline gives CDR1 MNHEY, CDR2 SVGEGT. The CDR3 runs to 16 residues. This chain's CDR3 is CASRPTSGRLNNGQFF. CDR3 bases: TGTGCCAGCAGACCTACTAGTGGGAGACTTAACAATGGGCAGTTCTTC.

The J gene is TRBJ1-1, the V gene TRBV21-1; TRBD1, the table's D call, lacks a check against the DNA. TRBV21-1 is tagged as a pseudogene. The CDR3 is 17 residues long. CDR3 DNA sequence: TGTACCAGCAGCAAAGAAGGAAGGCAGGGACGGAGCACTGAAGTTTTCTTT. Its translation: CTSSKEGRQGRSTEVFF.

In this sample, this clonotype turned up a few times. The chain combines TRBV4-1 with TRBJ2-1; D unclear. Germline V gene sequence: CDR1 MGHRA, CDR2 YSYEKL. V was trimmed by 4 bases and J by 7 bases, leaving 20 bases between them. The CDR3 contains 16 residues. CDR3 residues: CASSPKIGQPGNEQFF. CDR3 nucleotide sequence: TGCGCCAGCAGCCCCAAGATCGGCCAGCCCGGGAATGAGCAGTTCTTC.

The rearrangement uses TRBV10-3 and TRBJ2-5, with a weak D call TRBD2 (6 bases). This CDR3 comprises 13 residues. V lost 6 bases, J lost 11 bases, and 19 bases lay in between. The germline V gene encodes CDR1 ENHRY and CDR2 SYGVKD. The CDR3 nucleotides read TGTGCCATCAGGACGGGGGATGACAATGAGCAGTACTTC. This sequence encodes CAIRTGDDNEQYF.

This clonotype was counted between two and nine times. The chain couples TRBV7-9 to TRBJ2-3; 11 bases match TRBD1. V shed 6 bases, J shed 3 bases, and the junction held 8 bases outside the gene matches. The CDR3 runs 16 residues. The V gene's germline CDR1 is SEHNR and CDR2 FQNEAQ (reference sequence). The CDR3 region has the DNA TGTGCCAGCAGTTACGGCCGGGACAGGGGGACAGATACGCAGTATTTT. This codes for CASSYGRDRGTDTQYF.

This clonotype showed up just a few times. The chain joins TRBV20-1 to TRBJ1-2; 7 bases are a match to TRBD1. Germline-derived CDR1 and CDR2 are DFQATT and SNEGSKA (reference sequence). Germline trimming cut 6 bases from V and 3 bases from J; bases unmatched to any gene: 13. The CDR3 spans 15 residues. The CDR3 loop reads CSASPEWQGDYGYTF. The CDR3 DNA follows: TGCAGTGCCTCCCCCGAGTGGCAGGGGGACTATGGCTACACCTTC.

As DNA, the CDR3 is TGCAGTGCTAGGGTAACAGGGGGCATCGTAGACGGTGAAAAACTGTTTTTT. Translating gives CSARVTGGIVDGEKLFF. The rearrangement uses TRBV20-1 and TRBJ1-4; 9 nucleotides align to TRBD1. In germline, CDR1 is DFQATT, CDR2 SNEGSKA (reference sequence). This CDR3 is 17 amino acids long. Trimming at V came to 3 bases and at J to 7 bases, leaving 15 bases not matched to a gene.

This chain joins TRBV30 and TRBJ1-1; D is undetermined. Trimming left V 0 bases short and J 0 bases short, with 8 bases between. This CDR3 has 14 residues. Per the germline V gene, CDR1 is GTSNPN and CDR2 is SVGIG (reference sequence). The CDR3 sequence is CAWSVVGMNTEAFF. DNA for the CDR3: TGTGCCTGGAGTGTGGTGGGAATGAACACTGAAGCTTTCTTT.

This chain connects TRBV6-1 to TRBJ1-5, with D maybe TRBD1 (6 bases). The germline gives CDR1 MNHNS, CDR2 SASEGT. Trimming took off 1 base at V and 3 bases at J, with 10 bases between the two ends. The CDR3 extends over 15 amino acids. In nucleotides, the CDR3 is TGTGCCAGCAGTGAAGGAAGGGGGGCCAATCAGCCCCAGCATTTT. Protein sequence: CASSEGRGANQPQHF.

The chain links TRBV10-1 to TRBJ2-4; 8 bases are a match to TRBD2. CDR3 length: 18 residues. Trimming cost V 2 bases and J 13 bases; bases outside gene matches: 22. The germline gives CDR1 WNHNN, CDR2 SYGVQD (reference sequence). CDR3 bases: TGCGCCAGCAGTGAGGGTGGCGTTCAGCGGGGGCCCACTACGGAGCAGTACTTC. As protein: CASSEGGVQRGPTTEQYF.

This clonotype has only a few counts. The chain is built from TRBV7-9 and TRBJ2-5; D call uncertain. This CDR3 comprises 12 residues. Trimming stripped 5 bases from V and 5 bases from J, with 9 bases between. Looked up from germline, CDR1 is SEHNR and CDR2 is FQNEAQ (reference sequence). The CDR3 is CASSPEWETQYF. CDR3 sequence (DNA): TGTGCCAGCAGCCCTGAATGGGAGACCCAGTACTTC.

This clonotype showed up just a few times. V usage is TRBV5-5 and J usage is TRBJ2-1, with TRBD2 as a possible D gene (6 bases). From germline, CDR1 is SGHKS and CDR2 YYEKEE (reference sequence). This CDR3 has 14 amino acids. Trimming cost V 4 bases and J 10 bases, with 18 bases left between them. CDR3 coding DNA: TGTGCCAGCAGCGCGGGACCCGAGAATTACGAGCAGTTCTTC. Translated: CASSAGPENYEQFF.

The chain carries TRBV25-1 and TRBJ2-1; D uncertain. The germline V gene has CDR1 MGHDK and CDR2 SYGVNS. The V and J ends lost 2 bases and 4 bases respectively, with 6 bases between them. CDR3 length equals 13 residues. The chain's CDR3 is CASSEVGYNEQFF. In DNA form, the CDR3 reads TGTGCCAGCAGTGAAGTCGGGTACAATGAGCAGTTCTTC.

This chain joins TRBV29-1 and TRBJ1-1; D is unresolved. Germline V gene lookup returns CDR1 SQVTM and CDR2 ANQGSEA. This CDR3 has 14 amino acids. Trimming left V 6 bases short and J 6 bases short, with 20 bases between. This CDR3 reads CSVDGRTRGAEAFF. CDR3 in DNA: TGCAGCGTCGATGGGAGGACTCGAGGCGCTGAAGCTTTCTTT.

This sequence joins TRBV6-1 and TRBJ2-7; a possible D gene is TRBD1 (6 bases). V dropped 6 bases and J dropped 0 bases, with 12 bases sitting between them. Germline lookup yields CDR1 MNHNS and CDR2 SASEGT. The length of the CDR3 is 14 residues. This CDR3 reads CASRRDTPSYEQYF. CDR3 bases: TGTGCCAGCAGACGGGACACCCCCTCCTACGAGCAGTACTTC.